Listed below are T cell receptor beta chains from one sample, sequenced in a study of blood T cell repertoires in COVID-19. Using immunoSEQ multiplex PCR, the repertoire was profiled, and TCRdb retains in-frame clones only, with some absent. The sample carries approximately 90,000 clones, 65% to 85% recorded once. The sample taken for sequencing was peripheral blood. The receptors derive from a man aged 55 to 70 with acute or convalescent COVID-19. Both conserved end residues are part of each CDR3. A D gene is named only where the DNA matches it firmly. Some rows have no size entry. The others give once, few or many, or a class for an expanded clone.

clone_size	d_call	v_call	cdr3_length	j_call	cdr3_nt	cdr3_aa
once	TRBD2	TRBV15	14	TRBJ2-1	TGTGCCACCAGCAGAGCCCTAGCGGGCAATGAGCAGTTCTTC	CATSRALAGNEQFF
.	TRBD1	TRBV7-2	15	TRBJ1-6	TGTGCCAGCAGCTTAGGACAGGGTTTAAATTCACCCCTCCACTTT	CASSLGQGLNSPLHF
once	.	TRBV6-2/TRBV6-3	17	TRBJ1-2	TGTGCCAGCAGTTATACCGAGATAACAGGTTCTCTATATGGCTACACCTTC	CASSYTEITGSLYGYTF
.	TRBD2	TRBV4-1	16	TRBJ2-1	TGCGCCAGCAGCCGAGCGGCTAGCGGACAATACAATGAGCAGTTCTTC	CASSRAASGQYNEQFF
.	.	TRBV6-5	11	TRBJ1-1	TGTGCCAGCAGTTCGGGGACATCAGCTTTCTTT	CASSSGTSAFF
.	TRBD1	TRBV11-3	15	TRBJ2-1	TGTGCCAGCACCTGGGGGACAGCTCCCTACAATGAGCAGTTCTTC	CASTWGTAPYNEQFF
.	.	TRBV7-7	16	TRBJ2-2	TGTGCTAGCAGCTACGTGGGGCCGCTGAACACCGGGGAGCTGTTTTTT	CASSYVGPLNTGELFF
.	TRBD1	TRBV30	15	TRBJ2-5	TGTGCCTGGAGGGGAACCAGGGGGAGAAAAGAGACCCAGTACTTC	CAWRGTRGRKETQYF
once	.	TRBV6-5	14	TRBJ2-5	TGTGCCACCTGTCCTAGTGCGGCAAAAGGGACCCAGTACTTC	CATCPSAAKGTQYF
.	.	TRBV29-1	14	TRBJ2-1	TGCAGCGTTGTCGGCGGAAGGGGTGCCGATGAGCAGTTCTTC	CSVVGGRGADEQFF
.	.	TRBV6-5	15	TRBJ2-7	TGTGCCAGCAGTTATGACAGAATCCCCTCCTACGAGCAGTACTTC	CASSYDRIPSYEQYF
.	TRBD1	TRBV10-3	15	TRBJ1-3	TGTGCCATCAGTCGGACAGGAAACTCTGGAAACACCATATATTTT	CAISRTGNSGNTIYF
.	TRBD1	TRBV5-1	16	TRBJ1-3	TGCGCCAGCAGCACCGGGACAGTACACTCTGGAAACACCATATATTTT	CASSTGTVHSGNTIYF
.	TRBD1	TRBV4-1	16	TRBJ2-7	TGCGCCAGCAGCCAGCGGACAGGAGAACACCCTTACGAGCAGTACTTC	CASSQRTGEHPYEQYF
.	TRBD1	TRBV24-1	15	TRBJ1-1	TGTGCCACCAGTGATACCGGGACAGGGCTCACTGAAGCTTTCTTT	CATSDTGTGLTEAFF
.	.	TRBV10-3	16	TRBJ1-4	TGTGCCATCAGTGCCCTCCGCGCAGGGGATAGTGAAAAACTGTTTTTT	CAISALRAGDSEKLFF
.	TRBD1	TRBV24-1	12	TRBJ1-1	TGTGCCACCAGTGATTGGACAGGGCAAGCTTTCTTT	CATSDWTGQAFF
.	.	TRBV27	15	TRBJ2-1	TGTGCCAGCAGTTGGGGGCCTAGCGGATACAATGAGCAGTTCTTC	CASSWGPSGYNEQFF
.	.	TRBV12-1	16	TRBJ1-4	TGTGCCAGCAGCGAGAGAACAGGGACGAAAAATGAAAAACTGTTTTTT	CASSERTGTKNEKLFF
.	.	TRBV5-5	15	TRBJ1-5	TGTGCCAGCAGCTTGACAGGGAACTTCGGTCAGCCCCAGCATTTT	CASSLTGNFGQPQHF
.	TRBD2	TRBV7-2	17	TRBJ2-3	TGTGCCAGCAGCTTCCTGCGGGGGGGTACGCTCACAGATACGCAGTATTTT	CASSFLRGGTLTDTQYF
.	.	TRBV7-3	18	TRBJ2-1	TGTGCCAGCAGCTTAACTTTTAACGGGGATATCTCCTACAATGAGCAGTTCTTC	CASSLTFNGDISYNEQFF